These 21 T cell receptor beta chains were sequenced from one sample in a study of T cell responses to AZD1222 COVID-19 vaccine. Method: immunoSEQ multiplex PCR; TCRdb's copy keeps in-frame clones and lacks some. Of 150,000 to 200,000 clones in the sample, about 90% were seen once. This specimen was peripheral blood, taken 28 days after the second AZD1222 dose. The receptor source for this set is an adult who received the AZD1222 COVID-19 vaccine.

The gene calls are TRBV4-2 and TRBJ2-6, with D possibly being TRBD1 (5 bases). CDR1 LGHNA and CDR2 YNFKEQ come from the germline V gene. Between the trimmed V and J ends, which lost 1 base and 1 base, there was a span of 8 bases. The CDR3 extends over 16 amino acids. This CDR3 reads CASSQGQRSGANVLTF. DNA of the CDR3: TGTGCCAGCAGCCAAGGACAGCGTTCTGGGGCCAACGTCCTGACTTTC.

This chain joins TRBV29-1 and TRBJ1-3; D call uncertain. Between the trimmed V and J ends, which lost 5 bases and 4 bases, there was a span of 6 bases. This CDR3 has 11 residues. The germline CDR1 and CDR2 sequences are SQVTM and ANQGSEA. In nucleotides, the CDR3 is TGCAGCGTTTACCACGGAAACACCATATATTTT. As protein: CSVYHGNTIYF.

The CDR3 region is CASSVSGNNEQFF. Written as DNA, the CDR3 is TGTGCCAGCAGCGTATCCGGGAACAATGAGCAGTTCTTC. The chain uses TRBV9 and TRBJ2-1; TRBD2 might be the D (5 bases). There are 13 residues in the CDR3. V lost 1 base to trimming and J lost 5 bases, with 7 bases between them. The V gene's germline CDR1 is SGDLS and CDR2 YYNGEE.

The V call is TRBV5-1, the J call TRBJ1-4; unclear D gene. Germline CDR1 SGHRS, CDR2 YFSETQ. V lost 1 base and J lost 6, with 10 bases in between. The CDR3 consists of 14 residues. In DNA form, the CDR3 reads TGCGCCAGCAGCTTGTCCGGGAGGCATGAAAAACTGTTTTTT. It yields the protein CASSLSGRHEKLFF.

This clone appeared a few times. The chain joins TRBV11-3 to TRBJ2-3, with 10 bases matching TRBD2. The V and J ends lost 0 bases and 5 bases, in that order; junction bases with no gene match: 11. Germline CDR1 and CDR2: SGHNT and YENEEA. The CDR3 length is 18 residues. DNA of the CDR3: TGTGCCAGCAGCTTAGATCGCGCTAGCGGGGGCCGTCGAGATACGCAGTATTTT. Its protein product is CASSLDRASGGRRDTQYF.

The chain joins TRBV15 to TRBJ2-1; 8 bases are shared with TRBD1. There are 13 residues in the CDR3. Germline lookup yields CDR1 LNHNV and CDR2 YYDKDF (reference sequence). The junction had 10 bases not matched to a gene; V was cut back by 9 bases and J by 9 bases. In DNA, the CDR3 is TGTGCCACGACAGGGGTCTGGGACGGTGAGCAGTTCTTC. Its translation is CATTGVWDGEQFF.

This clone was recorded only once. The chain has TRBV5-5 and TRBJ2-5; the D call may be TRBD1 or TRBD2 (5 bases each). Germline-derived CDR1 and CDR2 are SGHKS and YYEKEE (reference sequence). This CDR3 spans 14 amino acids. Trimming cost V 1 base and J 1 base, with 8 bases left between them. The CDR3 loop is CASSLYGTQETQYF. CDR3 coding DNA: TGTGCCAGCAGCTTGTATGGGACCCAAGAGACCCAGTACTTC.

The chain recombines TRBV5-4 with TRBJ2-5, with 7 bases aligning to TRBD2. Per the germline V gene, CDR1 is SGHNT and CDR2 is YYREEE (reference sequence). The CDR3 runs to 15 residues. V was clipped by 1 base and J by 2 bases; unmatched bases: 5. This CDR3 reads CASSLRTSPQETQYF. The CDR3 DNA sequence: TGTGCCAGCAGCTTGCGGACTAGTCCACAAGAGACCCAGTACTTC.

This chain joins TRBV7-3 and TRBJ1-1; D unclear. Trimming removed 4 bases from V and 3 bases from J, with 15 bases in between. Germline loops: CDR1 SGHTA, CDR2 FQGTGA. The CDR3 has 15 amino acids. This CDR3 is CASSSGGGGDTEAFF. CDR3 DNA: TGTGCCAGCAGCTCAGGTGGAGGTGGGGACACTGAAGCTTTCTTT.

The rearrangement uses TRBV5-6 and TRBJ2-7; TRBD2 matches 9 bases. With 4 bases clipped from V and 3 bases from J, the junction kept 5 bases outside the gene matches. Germline V gene data show CDR1 as SGHDT and CDR2 as YYEEEE. The CDR3 is 14 amino acids. The CDR3: CASSIGLAYYEQYF. The CDR3 nucleotides read TGTGCCAGCAGCATTGGACTAGCGTACTACGAGCAGTACTTC. Full variable domain (remainder filled in from reference TRBV5-6 and TRBJ2-7): DAGVTQSPTHLIKTRGQQVTLRCSPKSGHDTVSWYQQALGQGPQFIFQYYEEEERQRGNFPDRFSGHQFPNYSSELNVNALLLGDSALYLCASSIGLAYYEQYFGPGTRLTVT.

V is TRBV30 and J is TRBJ1-3; D might be TRBD1 (6 bases). Looked up from germline, CDR1 is GTSNPN and CDR2 is SVGIG (reference sequence). Trimming took off 7 bases at V and 0 bases at J, with 10 bases between the two ends. The CDR3 has 13 residues. This CDR3 is CASRGSSGNTIYF. The CDR3 coding sequence is TGTGCCTCCAGGGGATCCTCTGGAAACACCATATATTTT.

The gene calls are TRBV6-5 and TRBJ2-1; D perhaps matches TRBD1 (5 bases). There are 15 residues in the CDR3. The germline CDR1 and CDR2 sequences are MNHEY and SVGAGI. The V end was cut by 6 bases, the J end by 6 bases, with 18 bases between. The CDR3 nucleotides are TGTGCCAGCAGGCCCTTTGGGCAGGGTTCCAATGAGCAGTTCTTC. Residues: CASRPFGQGSNEQFF.

The gene calls are TRBV6-5 and TRBJ1-3; weak D call: TRBD1 (5 bases). Trimming removed 6 bases at V and 0 bases at J, with 9 bases between. CDR1 and CDR2 (germline): MNHEY, SVGAGI. The length of the CDR3 is 14 residues. The CDR3 spells CASRGRFSGNTIYF. The CDR3, as DNA: TGTGCCAGCAGGGGACGGTTCTCTGGAAACACCATATATTTT.

This chain uses TRBV19 with TRBJ2-3; the D is unclear. CDR1 and CDR2 from the germline V gene are LNHDA and SQIVND (reference sequence). The CDR3 is made up of 11 amino acids. V lost 11 bases, J lost 5 bases, and 11 bases lay in between. In nucleotides, the CDR3 is TGTGCCCTGAGCTCGGGAGATACGCAGTATTTT. Encoded protein: CALSSGDTQYF.

The chain recombines TRBV29-1 with TRBJ1-4; TRBD1 might be the D (6 bases). The CDR3 contains 14 residues. Germline lookup yields CDR1 SQVTM and CDR2 ANQGSEA. Trimming took 4 bases from V and 10 from J, leaving 19 bases between them. The CDR3 coding sequence is TGCAGCGTTGCGTCTGGAGGGGGGAACGGAAAACTGTTTTTT. Its protein is CSVASGGGNGKLFF.

The chain carries TRBV6-5 and TRBJ2-2, with 7 positions matching TRBD1. The germline CDR1 and CDR2 sequences are MNHEY and SVGAGI. CDR3 length equals 15 residues. J gave up 0 bases and V 9 bases, and 7 bases lay outside the gene matches. This CDR3 is CASCQGQTNTGELFF. The DNA for the CDR3 is TGTGCCAGTTGCCAGGGACAGACGAACACCGGGGAGCTGTTTTTT.

This sequence joins TRBV12-3 or TRBV12-4 and TRBJ2-1; D remains unclear. The CDR3 totals 11 residues. The V gene lost 1 base and the J gene lost 9 bases, with 4 bases spanning the gap. CDR3: CASSLVREQFF. CDR3 coding DNA: TGTGCCAGCAGTTTAGTACGTGAGCAGTTCTTC.

The sample holds one count of this clone. V usage is TRBV5-4 and J usage is TRBJ2-7; the match to TRBD1 covers 10 bases. The CDR3 sequence is 15 residues long. V lost 5 bases and J lost 0; bases outside the gene matches: 5. Germline values: CDR1 SGHNT, CDR2 YYREEE (reference sequence). The CDR3 here is CASRPGQGLSYEQYF. CDR3 nucleotide sequence: TGTGCCAGCAGACCGGGACAGGGGCTCTCCTACGAGCAGTACTTC.

V is TRBV9 and J is TRBJ1-3, with D uncertain. Looked up from germline, CDR1 is SGDLS and CDR2 is YYNGEE. Trimming stripped 3 bases from V and 4 bases from J, with 17 bases between. The CDR3 spans 16 residues. The CDR3 bases are TGTGCCAGCAGCGCGACCGTTTCGGGATCCGGAAACACCATATATTTT. Translated: CASSATVSGSGNTIYF. The full variable domain, its missing parts supplied by reference TRBV9 and TRBJ1-3, is DSGVTQTPKHLITATGQRVTLRCSPRSGDLSVYWYQQSLDQGLQFLIQYYNGEERAKGNILERFSAQQFPDLHSELNLSSLELGDSALYFCASSATVSGSGNTIYFGEGSWLTVV.

This chain connects TRBV29-1 to TRBJ2-3; 8 nucleotides line up with TRBD1. Germline assignment: CDR1 SQVTM and CDR2 ANQGSEA. V gave up 4 bases and J gave up 6 bases; unmatched junction bases: 6. The CDR3 is 13 residues long. The chain's CDR3 is CSVGTGSGDTQYF. The CDR3 region has the DNA TGCAGCGTTGGGACAGGGTCAGGCGATACGCAGTATTTT.

V gene TRBV4-1 combines with J gene TRBJ1-6; 7 positions match TRBD1. Germline V gives CDR1 MGHRA, CDR2 YSYEKL. Trimming removed 9 bases from V and 9 bases from J; junction bases left unmatched: 23. The CDR3 loop spans 18 amino acids. The CDR3 here is CASFPPGDRAEVSSPLHF. CDR3 sequence (DNA): TGCGCCAGTTTCCCCCCCGGAGACAGGGCTGAGGTTAGTTCACCCCTCCACTTT.